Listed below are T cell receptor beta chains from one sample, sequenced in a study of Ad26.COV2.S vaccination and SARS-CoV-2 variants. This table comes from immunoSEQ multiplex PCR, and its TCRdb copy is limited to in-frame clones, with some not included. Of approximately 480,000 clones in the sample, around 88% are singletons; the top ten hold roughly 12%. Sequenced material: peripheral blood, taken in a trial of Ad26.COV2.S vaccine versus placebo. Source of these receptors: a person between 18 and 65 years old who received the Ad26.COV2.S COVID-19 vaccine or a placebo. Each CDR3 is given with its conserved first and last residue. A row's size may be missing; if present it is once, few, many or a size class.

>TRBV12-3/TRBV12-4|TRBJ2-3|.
CASSVGDTQYF
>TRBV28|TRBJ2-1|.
CASSPPGGHYNEQFF
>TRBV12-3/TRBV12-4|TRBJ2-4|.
CASSLAANIQYF
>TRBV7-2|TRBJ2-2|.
CASSLRWLTRLRTGELFF
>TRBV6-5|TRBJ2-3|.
CAIGGESDTQYF
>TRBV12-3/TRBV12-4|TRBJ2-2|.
CASSLGGTGELFF
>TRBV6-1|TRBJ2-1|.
CASSELHGYNEQFF
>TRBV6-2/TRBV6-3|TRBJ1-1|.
CASSKTPNTEAFF
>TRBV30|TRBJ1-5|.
CAWSAGEVQPQHF
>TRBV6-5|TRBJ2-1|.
CASTPGSGRYNEQFF
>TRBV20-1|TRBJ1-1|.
CSARGRSEAFF
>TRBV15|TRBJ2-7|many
CATSRGDRDISYEQYF
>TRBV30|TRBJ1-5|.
CAWSAGVNQPQHF
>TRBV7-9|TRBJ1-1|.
CASSSAPGVNTEAFF
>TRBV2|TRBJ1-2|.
CASRPGTTWGYTF
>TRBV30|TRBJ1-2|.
CAWSVGQYGYTF
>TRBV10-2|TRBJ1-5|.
CASREGLRASNQPQHF
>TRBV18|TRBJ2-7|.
CASSPPDRRPHEQYF
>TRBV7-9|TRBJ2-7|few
CASSGGTSGNEQYF
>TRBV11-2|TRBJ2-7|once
CASSPQDYEQYF
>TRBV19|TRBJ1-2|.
CASTTRVNYGYTF
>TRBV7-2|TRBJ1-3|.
CASSPQGNGNTIYF
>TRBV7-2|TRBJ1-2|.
CASSLVMSGAIGGYTF
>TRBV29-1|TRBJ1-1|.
CSVNRGLNTEAFF
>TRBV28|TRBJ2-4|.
CASTPRGIGTLAKNIQYF
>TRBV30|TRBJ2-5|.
CAWSVRWGQETQYF
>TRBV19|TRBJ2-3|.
CASSPRQGGTDTQYF
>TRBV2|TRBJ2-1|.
CASTPFPRISYNEQFF
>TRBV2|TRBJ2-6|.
CATRDSGANVLTF
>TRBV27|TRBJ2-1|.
CASSLGRGLNEQFF
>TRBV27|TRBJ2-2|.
CASSIGGQGGGGAGELFF
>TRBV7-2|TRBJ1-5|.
CASSPLPGQGLGQPQHF
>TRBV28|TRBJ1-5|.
CASSLSVGPHQPQHF
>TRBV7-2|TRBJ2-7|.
CASSLPRQGAEQYF
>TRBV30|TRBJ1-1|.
CAWTGRMNTEAFF
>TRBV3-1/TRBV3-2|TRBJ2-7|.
CASSHVLLPGTLGTGPGSYYEQYF
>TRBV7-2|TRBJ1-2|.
CASSLVGHHGYTF
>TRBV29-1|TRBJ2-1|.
CSAGTSGSSYNEQFF
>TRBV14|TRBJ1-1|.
CASSNTGYTEAFF
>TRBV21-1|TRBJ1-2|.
CASSSEVRVLAYGYTF
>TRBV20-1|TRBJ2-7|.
CSASFEWGGYEQYF
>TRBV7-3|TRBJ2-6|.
CASSKDSGANVLTF
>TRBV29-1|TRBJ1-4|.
CSVGGSRGEKLFF
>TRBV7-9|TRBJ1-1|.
CASSLNRGMDTEAFF
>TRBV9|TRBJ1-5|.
CASSVTVSNQPQHF
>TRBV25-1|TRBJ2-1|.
CASSRLAGDYNEQFF
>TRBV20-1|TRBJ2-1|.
CSASLGGPSYNEQFF
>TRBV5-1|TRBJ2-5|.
CASSSVGGKETQYF
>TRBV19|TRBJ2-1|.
CASREKQGLNEQFF
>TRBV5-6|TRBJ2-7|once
CASSSTGISYEQYF
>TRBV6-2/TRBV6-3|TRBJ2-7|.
CASSPLLGYTYEQYF
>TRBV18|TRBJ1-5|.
CASSPQQGAGNQPQHF
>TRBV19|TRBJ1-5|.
CASTLRDGVHQPQHF